A single sample gave rise to the 3 T cell receptor beta chains below, sequenced in a study of cytotoxic CD8 clonotypes in ibrutinib-treated CLL. Assay: immunoSEQ multiplex PCR; the TCRdb copy retains only in-frame clones and omits some. The sample has 250,000 to 350,000 clones, 65% to 85% seen once. The starting material was PBMCs, obtained at disease progression, from a patient treated with ibrutinib. Every receptor here comes from a human donor with chronic lymphocytic leukemia.

This sequence joins TRBV6-5 and TRBJ1-1; D is ambiguous. The CDR3 spans 13 residues. Per the germline V gene, CDR1 is MNHEY and CDR2 is SVGAGI. V lost 6 bases and J 4 bases, leaving 12 bases between the germline ends. The chain's CDR3 is CASSDLLGTEAFF. Here the CDR3 DNA reads TGTGCCAGCAGCGATTTGTTGGGCACTGAAGCTTTCTTT.

V is TRBV7-9 and J is TRBJ2-3, with TRBD2 as a possible D gene (7 bases). Trimming shortened V by 0 bases and J by 5 bases, and 9 bases separated the two germline ends. There are 14 residues in the CDR3. Germline assignment: CDR1 SEHNR and CDR2 FQNEAQ (reference sequence). In nucleotides, the CDR3 is TGTGCCAGCAGCTTAGCGGGGGGGCTAGATACGCAGTATTTT. As protein: CASSLAGGLDTQYF.

The CDR3 bases are TGCGCCAGCAGTGAGGGACAGGCCAATTCACCCCTCCACTTT. This encodes CASSEGQANSPLHF. The chain has TRBV10-2 and TRBJ1-6; TRBD1 matches 7 bases. Per the germline V gene, CDR1 is WSHSY and CDR2 is SAAADI. Trimming took 2 bases from V and 7 from J; bases not matched to a gene: 2. The CDR3 contains 14 residues.